This T cell receptor (beta chain) was sequenced in a study of technical replicates of blood from several donors. Germline CDR1 is SGDLS and CDR2 is YYNGEE. J gave up 3 bases and V 0 bases, and 10 bases lay outside the gene matches. The CDR3 length is 18 residues. TCRdb keeps only in-frame clones here, not all; method: immunoSEQ multiplex PCR. The sample lists 65,000 to 95,000 clones, roughly 94% occurring once. The sequenced material came from T cells isolated from PBMCs. The chain carries TRBV9 and TRBJ2-7; 12 nucleotides align to TRBD2. This clonotype originated in a human donor in good health. Written as DNA, the CDR3 is TGTGCCAGCAGCGTAGACCTAGGGACTAGCGGGCTAGACTACGAGCAGTACTTC. Translation gives CASSVDLGTSGLDYEQYF.